One and the same sample provided the 3 T cell receptor beta chains below, sequenced in a study of T-cell reconstitution after alpha-beta-depleted transplantation in children. Construction of the TCRbeta library involved unique molecular identifiers. TCRdb re-called the PCR reads with MiXCR, one entry per CDR3 protein. This sample has a few hundred thousand distinct CDR3 sequences, with approximately 9.9% found just once. Here the sequenced sample was PBMCs from the stem cell graft donor, taken from the stem cell graft. These receptors originate from a human donor who donated a stem cell graft to a child with SCID.

The rearrangement uses TRBV6-2 or TRBV6-3 and TRBJ2-5; 7 nucleotides match TRBD1. The CDR3 has 15 residues. Unmatched junction bases numbered 7, after V lost 6 bases and J lost 0 bases. Looked up from germline, CDR1 is MNHEY and CDR2 is SVGEGT. CDR3 sequence reads: CASSRLDRDQETQYF. Here the CDR3 DNA reads TGTGCCAGCAGCCGACTTGACAGGGACCAAGAGACCCAGTACTTC.

This clonotype turned up a few times. This rearrangement joins TRBV10-3 to TRBJ2-3, with 13 bases lining up with TRBD2. The CDR3 extends over 15 amino acids. The germline gives CDR1 ENHRY, CDR2 SYGVKD. J lost 1 base, V lost 7 bases, and 2 bases had no gene match. The CDR3 is CAITGLAGGTDTQYF. The DNA for the CDR3 is TGTGCCATCACCGGACTAGCGGGGGGCACAGATACGCAGTATTTT.

This clonotype occurred many times. For the CDR3, the DNA is TGTGCCAGCAGTTACGGCTCCAGGGTTACGGAGACCCAGTACTTC. Protein sequence: CASSYGSRVTETQYF. The chain carries TRBV6-2 or TRBV6-3 and TRBJ2-5, with a tentative D call TRBD1 (5 bases). Trimming removed 2 bases from V and 5 bases from J, with 15 bases in between. The CDR3 totals 15 residues. CDR1 and CDR2 (germline): MNHEY, SVGEGT.